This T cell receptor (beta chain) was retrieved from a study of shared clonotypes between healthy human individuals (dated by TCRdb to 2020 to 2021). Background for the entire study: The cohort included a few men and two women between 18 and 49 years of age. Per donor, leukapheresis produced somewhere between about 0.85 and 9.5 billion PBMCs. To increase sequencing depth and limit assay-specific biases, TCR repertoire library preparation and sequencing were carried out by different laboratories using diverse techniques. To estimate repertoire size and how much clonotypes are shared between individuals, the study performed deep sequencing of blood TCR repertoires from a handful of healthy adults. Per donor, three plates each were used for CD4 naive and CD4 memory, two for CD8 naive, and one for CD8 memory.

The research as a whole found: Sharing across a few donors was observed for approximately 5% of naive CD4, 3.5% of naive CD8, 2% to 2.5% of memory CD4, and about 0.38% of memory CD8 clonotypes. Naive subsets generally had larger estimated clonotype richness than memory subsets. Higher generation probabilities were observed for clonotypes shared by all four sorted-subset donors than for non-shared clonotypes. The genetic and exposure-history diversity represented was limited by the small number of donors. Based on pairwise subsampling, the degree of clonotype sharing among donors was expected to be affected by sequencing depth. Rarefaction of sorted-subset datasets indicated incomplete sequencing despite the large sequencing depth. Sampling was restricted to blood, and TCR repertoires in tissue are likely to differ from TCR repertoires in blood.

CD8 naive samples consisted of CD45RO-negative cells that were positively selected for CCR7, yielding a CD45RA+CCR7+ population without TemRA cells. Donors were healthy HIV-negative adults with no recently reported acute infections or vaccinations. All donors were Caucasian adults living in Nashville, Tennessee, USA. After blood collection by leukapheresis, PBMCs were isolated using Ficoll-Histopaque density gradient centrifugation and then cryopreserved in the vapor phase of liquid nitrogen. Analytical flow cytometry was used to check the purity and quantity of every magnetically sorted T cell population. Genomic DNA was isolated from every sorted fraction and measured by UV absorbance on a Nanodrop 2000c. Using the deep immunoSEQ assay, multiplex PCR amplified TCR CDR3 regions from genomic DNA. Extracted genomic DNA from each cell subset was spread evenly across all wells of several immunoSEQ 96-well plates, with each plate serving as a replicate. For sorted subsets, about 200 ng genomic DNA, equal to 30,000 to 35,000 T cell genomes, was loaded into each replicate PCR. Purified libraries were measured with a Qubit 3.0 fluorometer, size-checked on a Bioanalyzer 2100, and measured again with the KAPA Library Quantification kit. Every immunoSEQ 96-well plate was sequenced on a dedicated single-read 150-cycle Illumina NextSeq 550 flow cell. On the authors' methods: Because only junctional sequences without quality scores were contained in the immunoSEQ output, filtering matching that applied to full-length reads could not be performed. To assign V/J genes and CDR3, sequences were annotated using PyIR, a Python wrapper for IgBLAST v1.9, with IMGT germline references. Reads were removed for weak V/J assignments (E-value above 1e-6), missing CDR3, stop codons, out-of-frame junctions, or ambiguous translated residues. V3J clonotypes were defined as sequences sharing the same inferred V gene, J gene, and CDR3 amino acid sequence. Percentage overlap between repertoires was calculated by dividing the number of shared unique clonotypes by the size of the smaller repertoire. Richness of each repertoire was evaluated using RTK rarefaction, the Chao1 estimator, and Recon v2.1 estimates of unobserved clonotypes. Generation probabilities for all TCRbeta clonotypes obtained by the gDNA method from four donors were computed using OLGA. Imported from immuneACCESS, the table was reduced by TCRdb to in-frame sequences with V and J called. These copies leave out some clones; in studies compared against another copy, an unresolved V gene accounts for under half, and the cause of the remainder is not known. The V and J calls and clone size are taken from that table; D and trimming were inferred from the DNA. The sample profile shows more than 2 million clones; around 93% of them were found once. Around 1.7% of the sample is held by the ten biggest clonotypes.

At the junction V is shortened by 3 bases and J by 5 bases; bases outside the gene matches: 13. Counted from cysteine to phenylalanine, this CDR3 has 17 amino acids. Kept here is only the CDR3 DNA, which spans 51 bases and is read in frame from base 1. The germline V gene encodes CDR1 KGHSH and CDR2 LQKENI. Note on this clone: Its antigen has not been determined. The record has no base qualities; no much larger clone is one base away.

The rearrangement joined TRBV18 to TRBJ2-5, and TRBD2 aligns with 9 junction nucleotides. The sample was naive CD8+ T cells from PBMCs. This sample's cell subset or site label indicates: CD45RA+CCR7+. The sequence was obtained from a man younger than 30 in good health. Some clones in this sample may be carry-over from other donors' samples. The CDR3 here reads CASSPQAGGGPRETQYF. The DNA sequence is TGTGCCAGCTCACCCCAGGCGGGGGGGGGCCCGAGGGAGACCCAGTACTTC.